The TCR beta chain under discussion was sequenced for a study of blood T cell repertoires in COVID-19. In the study overall: From the United States, Italy and Spain came samples of acute and convalescent COVID-19. The cDNA or gDNA used as material had been derived from T cells, B-cell-depleted T cells, or PBMCs.

In the authors' methods: The authors estimated nucleated cell counts from reference gene primer amplification. Libraries were prepared by immunoSEQ multiplex PCR; TCRdb keeps only in-frame clonotypes and omits some of them. For V, J and clone size, that table is used; D and trimming come from the DNA. Found here are 270,000 or so clones, approximately 83% of them singletons; the top ten hold 13%. The origin of this receptor is a human donor in a cohort sampled during active COVID-19. Sequences were obtained from peripheral blood.

Here the CDR3 DNA reads TGTGCCAGTAAACTGAGCGGCACAGATACGCAGTATTTT. This translates into CASKLSGTDTQYF. The rearrangement uses TRBV19 and TRBJ2-3; D call uncertain. Germline CDR1 and CDR2: LNHDA and SQIVND (reference sequence). The CDR3 has 13 residues. V lost 7 bases, J lost 1 base, and 9 bases lay in between.